These T cell receptor beta chains were read from a single sample in a study of cytomegalovirus exposure and HLA in healthy donors. The protocol was immunoSEQ multiplex PCR, while the TCRdb copy is restricted to in-frame clones and leaves out a portion. The table lists nearly 200,000 clones, 82% of them singletons. Sample: PBMCs. These TCRs come from a boy between 2 and 10 years old in good health and CMV-seronegative. Both conserved end residues are trimmed from each CDR3.

v_call	j_call	cdr3_aa
TRBV6-5	TRBJ1-2	ASKTDRATPRSYT
TRBV27	TRBJ1-1	ASRQNMGMNTEAF
TRBV11-2	TRBJ1-1	ASRGQALMNTEAF
TRBV11-2	TRBJ1-4	ASSFRTPTNEKLF
TRBV7-9	TRBJ1-1	ASSSQGMPEAF
TRBV13	TRBJ2-3	ASSRSGGRTDTQY
TRBV19	TRBJ2-7	ASSIQGGEQY
TRBV5-1	TRBJ2-3	ASSLTGGSADTQY
TRBV7-9	TRBJ1-2	ASSWDLYGYT
TRBV7-9	TRBJ2-7	ASSLMATDEQY
TRBV18	TRBJ2-1	ASSPGLAGTGDEQF
TRBV27	TRBJ2-1	ASSTSGGAGNEQF
TRBV7-2	TRBJ2-7	ASSFPGIHYEQY
TRBV9	TRBJ1-1	ASSVGVGRENTEAF
TRBV5-4	TRBJ2-1	ASTPLAGVANEQF
TRBV6-6	TRBJ1-3	ASSYGRAGNTIY
TRBV27	TRBJ1-6	ASSGTGRNSPLH
TRBV4-3	TRBJ2-3	ASSQGRGTDTQY
TRBV7-8	TRBJ1-5	ASSPGIVSNQPQH
TRBV18	TRBJ1-2	ASSPTGGSNYGYT
TRBV4-1	TRBJ2-7	ASSQVMTNPYEQY
TRBV27	TRBJ2-5	ASSPRGQETQY
TRBV7-9	TRBJ2-1	ASSSAGRYNEQF
TRBV6-1	TRBJ1-2	ASRTTGDYGYT
TRBV5-5	TRBJ1-1	ASSVQGVGTEAF
TRBV4-3	TRBJ1-2	ASSPDAGGPTNYGYT
TRBV5-4	TRBJ2-7	ASSLPGTSAYEQY
TRBV30	TRBJ2-5	AWSRQETQY
TRBV7-6	TRBJ1-6	ASSFQDGNSPLH
TRBV5-1	TRBJ1-2	ASSPAGPGEGYT
TRBV6-1	TRBJ1-4	ASSDCPSLLVDNEKLF
TRBV6-5	TRBJ1-2	ASSYKRGYGYT
TRBV15	TRBJ2-7	ATSRERTVTYEQY
TRBV6-6	TRBJ1-5	ASSPGQGDRQPQH
TRBV27	TRBJ2-3	ASSLGTGADTQY
TRBV5-1	TRBJ1-4	ASRSGGSNEKLF
TRBV19	TRBJ1-2	ASSMRTRVYGYT
TRBV7-2	TRBJ1-5	ASSLDRGGVPQH
TRBV6-5	TRBJ2-7	ASPTDRFYEQY
TRBV18	TRBJ2-3	ASSTGGVADTQY
TRBV13	TRBJ2-2	ASRELSPGVNGELF
TRBV5-4	TRBJ2-3	ASSPLSGGAGDTQY
TRBV5-4	TRBJ1-2	ASSFDSDGYT
TRBV4-3	TRBJ1-1	ASSHNRGASTEAF